These 14 T cell receptor beta chains came from one sample sequenced in a study of blood T cell repertoires in COVID-19 (dated by TCRdb to the early 2020s). Library construction relied on the immunoSEQ multiplex PCR assay. Drawn from immuneACCESS, this table holds only the in-frame rearrangements with V and J called that TCRdb kept. Clones are partly lost; checked studies trace under half to an unresolved V gene and leave the rest unexplained. Counted in this sample were about 100,000 clones; about 84% of them appeared once. Of the sample, more than 10% is held by the ten largest clones. Sequenced material: peripheral blood. Receptors were obtained from a human donor in a cohort sampled during active COVID-19.

The chain combines TRBV11-2 with TRBJ1-4, with TRBD1 matching over 10 bases. V lost 3 bases to trimming and J lost 8 bases; unmatched junction nucleotides: 3. The CDR3 has 14 amino acids. Per germline, CDR1 SGHAT and CDR2 FQNNGV. CDR3 in amino acids: CASSLTGGKEKLFF. The DNA for the CDR3 is TGTGCCAGCAGCTTGACAGGGGGCAAGGAAAAACTGTTTTTT.

The chain employs TRBV27 and TRBJ1-2, with TRBD1 identical over 8 bases. The CDR3 runs 14 residues. Per the germline V gene, CDR1 is MNHEY and CDR2 is SMNVEV (reference sequence). V was pared by 6 bases and J by 7 bases, with 10 bases of the junction left unmatched. The CDR3 loop is CASRATGALPGYTF. The CDR3 DNA follows: TGTGCCAGCAGAGCGACAGGGGCTTTACCTGGCTACACCTTC.

V gene TRBV7-2 combines with J gene TRBJ2-1; a weak D match, TRBD2 (5 bases). Germline-derived CDR1 and CDR2 are SGHTA and FQGNSA. Trimming stripped 2 bases from V and 6 bases from J, with 8 bases between. CDR3 length: 13 amino acids. The chain's CDR3 is CASSLRGGNEQFF. As DNA, the CDR3 is TGTGCCAGCAGCTTAAGAGGAGGCAATGAGCAGTTCTTC.

The chain links TRBV6-6 to TRBJ1-2; D may be TRBD1 (6 bases). Germline CDR1 reads MNHNY; CDR2 reads SVGAGI (reference sequence). Trimming pared 6 bases from V and 6 bases from J, leaving 14 bases between. The CDR3 runs 13 residues. This chain's CDR3 is CASSSDRTDGYTF. The CDR3 DNA follows: TGTGCCAGCAGCTCCGACAGGACCGATGGCTACACCTTC.

This clone was recorded once. The rearrangement uses TRBV9 and TRBJ1-5; tentative D call: TRBD1 (6 bases). In germline, CDR1 is SGDLS, CDR2 YYNGEE. V lost 3 bases to trimming and J lost 9 bases, with 19 bases between them. The CDR3 sequence is 15 residues long. CDR3 loop: CASSAGTLDQGPQHF. CDR3 coding DNA: TGTGCCAGCAGCGCCGGGACACTGGACCAGGGGCCCCAGCATTTT.

The CDR3 DNA sequence: TGTGCCAGCAGTGGTGGGCAGAAGAGCACAGATACGCAGTATTTT. This encodes CASSGGQKSTDTQYF. The chain combines TRBV25-1 with TRBJ2-3; the D is unclear. The V end was cut by 4 bases, the J end by 0 bases, with 11 bases between. CDR3 size: 15 residues. The germline V gene has CDR1 MGHDK and CDR2 SYGVNS.

V gene TRBV10-3 combines with J gene TRBJ1-2; D possibly corresponds to TRBD1 (5 bases). The germline CDR1 and CDR2 sequences are ENHRY and SYGVKD. V was cut by 3 bases and J by 6 bases, with 11 bases left in between. This CDR3 has 13 residues. CDR3 in DNA: TGTGCCATCAGTGAAGGTCCGGGGGATGGCTACACCTTC. It yields the protein CAISEGPGDGYTF.

The V and J genes are TRBV5-6 and TRBJ2-7; 7 nucleotides match TRBD2. Germline CDR1 and CDR2: SGHDT and YYEEEE. The CDR3 length is 13 residues. V dropped 4 bases and J dropped 7; count of bases not matched to a gene: 8. This CDR3 is CASSPGGIREQYF. CDR3 nucleotides: TGTGCCAGCAGCCCCGGGGGGATTCGGGAGCAGTACTTC.

V is TRBV24-1 and J is TRBJ2-2; 11 bases map to TRBD2. V was clipped by 3 bases and J by 4 bases; unmatched bases: 3. The CDR3 has 16 amino acids. Germline CDR1 and CDR2: KGHDR and SFDVKD. The CDR3 DNA reads TGTGCCACCAGTGATCCGACTAGCGGGGCCACCGGGGAGCTGTTTTTT. Protein product: CATSDPTSGATGELFF.

This chain joins TRBV6-2 or TRBV6-3 and TRBJ2-1, with 15 nucleotides matching TRBD2. With 6 bases clipped from V and 6 bases from J, the junction kept 15 bases outside the gene matches. The length of the CDR3 is 19 residues. Germline lookup yields CDR1 MNHEY and CDR2 SVGEGT. The CDR3, as DNA: TGTGCCAGCAGCAGCAAATTCCGGACTAGCGGGGGGGTACCCAATGAGCAGTTCTTC. It encodes CASSSKFRTSGGVPNEQFF.

The V gene is TRBV15, the J gene TRBJ2-7; D is possibly TRBD2 (7 bases). From germline, CDR1 is LNHNV and CDR2 YYDKDF (reference sequence). The CDR3 consists of 15 residues. Trimming removed 5 bases from V and 2 bases from J, with 16 bases in between. In nucleotides, the CDR3 is TGTGCCACCAGCCCTCGGGGGGCCTTGACCTACGAGCAGTACTTC. It is translated as CATSPRGALTYEQYF.

This clone was found a few times. The chain uses TRBV28 and TRBJ2-5, with D possibly TRBD1 on 6 matching bases. Trimming cost V 6 bases and J 5 bases, with 22 bases left between them. The length of the CDR3 is 16 residues. Looked up from germline, CDR1 is MDHEN and CDR2 is SYDVKM. As DNA, the CDR3 is TGTGCCAGCAGAAGACTGGACATACGAAGGGGGGAGACCCAGTACTTC. As protein: CASRRLDIRRGETQYF.

The rearrangement joins TRBV5-5 to TRBJ1-6; weak D call: TRBD1 (6 bases). Trimming stripped 5 bases from V and 6 bases from J, with 18 bases between. In germline, CDR1 is SGHKS, CDR2 YYEKEE (reference sequence). This CDR3 spans 16 amino acids. Here the CDR3 reads CASSRGTGGSNSPLHF. In DNA, the CDR3 is TGTGCCAGCAGTCGGGGGACGGGGGGCAGTAATTCACCCCTCCACTTT.

The chain carries TRBV9 and TRBJ2-1; D unclear. This CDR3 is 14 amino acids long. Germline assignment: CDR1 SGDLS and CDR2 YYNGEE. The germline V and J ends were trimmed by 0 bases and 6 bases, with 10 bases remaining between them. This CDR3 is CASSVGDLRNEQFF. The CDR3 DNA reads as TGTGCCAGCAGCGTAGGAGACTTGCGCAATGAGCAGTTCTTC.